A single sample gave rise to the 28 T cell receptor beta chains below, sequenced in a study of blood T cell repertoires in COVID-19. Measured with immunoSEQ multiplex PCR; TCRdb has only the in-frame clones, and not every one. Here the sample spans around 260,000 clones, over 75% being singletons. Sequencing used peripheral blood. The receptors originated from a woman aged 45-65 years with acute or convalescent COVID-19.

The CDR3 is CATSRDRGPYNEQFF. CDR3 nucleotide sequence: TGTGCCACCAGCAGAGACAGGGGCCCCTACAATGAGCAGTTCTTC. This chain connects TRBV15 to TRBJ2-1; tentatively, D is TRBD1 (6 bases). The germline V and J ends were trimmed by 0 bases and 2 bases, with 8 bases remaining between them. Germline V gives CDR1 LNHNV, CDR2 YYDKDF (reference sequence). The CDR3 loop spans 15 amino acids.

The chain is built from TRBV12-3 or TRBV12-4 and TRBJ2-1; 8 bases are shared with TRBD2. The CDR3 is 13 amino acids. V was clipped by 10 bases and J by 1 base; unmatched bases: 3. Here the CDR3 reads CATREGSYNEQFF. CDR3 nucleotide sequence: TGTGCCACCCGGGAGGGATCCTACAATGAGCAGTTCTTC.

The chain couples TRBV15 to TRBJ1-4; D call uncertain. Deletions cut 0 bases from V and 0 bases from J, with 8 bases between. Germline CDR1 reads LNHNV; CDR2 reads YYDKDF (reference sequence). The CDR3 extends over 16 amino acids. The CDR3 sequence is CATSRDRISTNEKLFF. DNA for the CDR3: TGTGCCACCAGCAGAGATAGAATCTCAACTAATGAAAAACTGTTTTTT.

The rearrangement uses TRBV7-2 and TRBJ1-1; D uncertain. The CDR3 is made up of 14 amino acids. V lost 5 bases to trimming and J lost 4 bases, with 14 bases between them. Germline assignment: CDR1 SGHTA and CDR2 FQGNSA. The CDR3 reads CASSLRGGITEAFF. The CDR3 DNA sequence: TGTGCCAGCAGCCTCCGGGGAGGTATCACTGAAGCTTTCTTT.

The genes are TRBV6-5 and TRBJ1-1; 7 bases are a match to TRBD1. The germline V gene has CDR1 MNHEY and CDR2 SVGAGI. The CDR3 totals 14 residues. J lost 6 bases, V lost 2 bases, and 6 bases had no gene match. The CDR3 sequence: CASSYTTTGAEAFF. CDR3 nucleotides: TGTGCCAGCAGTTACACGACTACAGGGGCTGAAGCTTTCTTT.

V and J are TRBV7-3 and TRBJ1-4, with no clear D. The germline gives CDR1 SGHTA, CDR2 FQGTGA. Trimming removed 5 bases at V and 0 bases at J, with 19 bases between. CDR3 length equals 18 residues. The CDR3 sequence: CASSLPTPGRATNEKLFF. The CDR3, as DNA: TGTGCCAGCAGCCTCCCCACTCCAGGCCGTGCAACTAATGAAAAACTGTTTTTT.

V usage is TRBV28 and J usage is TRBJ2-7; TRBD1 might be the D (6 bases). Trimming took 4 bases from V and 1 from J, leaving 8 bases between them. The CDR3 is 13 residues long. CDR1 MDHEN and CDR2 SYDVKM come from the germline V gene. The CDR3 loop reads CASSWTASYEQYF. The DNA of the CDR3 is TGTGCCAGCAGTTGGACAGCGTCCTACGAGCAGTACTTC.

The V and J genes are TRBV24-1 and TRBJ1-5, with D perhaps matching TRBD1 (5 bases). Germline CDR1 reads KGHDR; CDR2 reads SFDVKD. The CDR3 has 16 amino acids. The V end lost 2 bases, the J end lost 0 bases, and 10 bases lay between the germline ends. The CDR3 DNA reads as TGTGCCACCAGTGATTCCACAGGTAGTAGCAATCAGCCCCAGCATTTT. It specifies CATSDSTGSSNQPQHF.

The chain employs TRBV5-4 and TRBJ2-7, with D unresolved. Deletions cut 5 bases from V and 2 bases from J, with 8 bases between. Per the germline V gene, CDR1 is SGHNT and CDR2 is YYREEE (reference sequence). The CDR3 is made up of 12 amino acids. The CDR3 protein is CASSSEPYEQYF. CDR3 coding DNA: TGTGCCAGCAGTTCGGAGCCCTACGAGCAGTACTTC.

J is TRBJ2-7 and V is TRBV3-1 (or the pseudogene TRBV3-2), with TRBD2 identical over 10 bases. CDR1 and CDR2 from the germline V gene are LGHDT and YNNKEL (reference sequence). The CDR3 runs to 16 residues. The V segment lost 4 bases and the J segment 6 bases; nucleotides outside the gene matches: 12. CDR3 sequence reads: CASSLEGGAGGREQYF. The CDR3 DNA sequence: TGTGCCAGCAGCCTGGAGGGGGGAGCGGGAGGGCGCGAGCAGTACTTC.

A word on this clone: The identical CDR3 is also encoded by other nucleotide sequences in the sample. V and J are TRBV7-8 and TRBJ1-1, with TRBD1 matching over 8 bases. The V gene end was trimmed by 5 bases and the J gene end by 8 bases; junction bases not matched to a gene: 4. The germline V gene encodes CDR1 SGHVS and CDR2 FQNEAQ. The CDR3 loop spans 12 amino acids. CDR3 region: CASSPRTGEAFF. The CDR3 coding sequence is TGTGCCAGCAGCCCCCGGACAGGGGAAGCTTTCTTT.

The chain links TRBV12-3 or TRBV12-4 to TRBJ2-7; possible D gene TRBD1, 6 bases. The CDR3 covers 12 residues. V was cut by 6 bases and J by 7 bases, with 13 bases left in between. In DNA, the CDR3 is TGTGCCAGCAGACGGACAGCCGGGGAGCAGTACTTC. Its translation is CASRRTAGEQYF.

This rearrangement joins TRBV12-2 to TRBJ1-4; TRBD1, the D gene given by the table, was not confirmed from the DNA. TRBV12-2 is tagged as a pseudogene. The CDR3 has 13 amino acids. Here the CDR3 DNA reads TGTGCAAGTTCTGGCAGGGCCGGCGAAAAACTGTTTTTT. Translated, it gives CASSGRAGEKLFF.

This chain connects TRBV7-3 to TRBJ2-3; 10 bases fit TRBD1. Trimming cost V 3 bases and J 3 bases; bases outside gene matches: 9. The germline V gene encodes CDR1 SGHTA and CDR2 FQGTGA. The CDR3 length is 17 residues. Here the CDR3 DNA reads TGTGCCAGCAGCTTCGGACAGGGGGGTTTTGGGACAGATACGCAGTATTTT. It translates to CASSFGQGGFGTDTQYF.

This chain links TRBV7-2 with TRBJ1-1, with D uncertain. The CDR3 is made up of 13 amino acids. Per the germline V gene, CDR1 is SGHTA and CDR2 is FQGNSA. Trimming took off 5 bases at V and 7 bases at J, with 14 bases between the two ends. In DNA form, the CDR3 reads TGTGCCAGCAGCCCGACACGCTCAGGTGAAGCTTTCTTT. It is translated as CASSPTRSGEAFF.

With regard to this clone: Other DNA sequences of this sample code for an identical CDR3. The V call is TRBV5-1, the J call TRBJ2-7; the match to TRBD2 covers 9 bases. This CDR3 contains 14 residues. Germline V gives CDR1 SGHRS, CDR2 YFSETQ. V was clipped by 2 bases and J by 0 bases; unmatched bases: 0. This chain's CDR3 is CASSFSGSSYEQYF. CDR3 sequence (DNA): TGCGCCAGCAGCTTTAGCGGGAGCTCCTACGAGCAGTACTTC.

The chain is built from TRBV2 and TRBJ1-6; maybe TRBD1 (6 bases). With 6 bases removed from V and 6 bases from J, the gap between germline ends came to 9 bases. The CDR3 runs 13 residues. Germline CDR1 and CDR2: SNHLY and FYNNEI. CDR3 region: CASRARGNSPLHF. The CDR3 DNA follows: TGTGCCAGCAGGGCCAGGGGTAATTCACCCCTCCACTTT.

The rearrangement links TRBV24-1 to TRBJ2-5; possible D gene TRBD1, 6 bases. Deletions cut 2 bases from V and 4 bases from J, with 13 bases between. This CDR3 comprises 15 residues. The germline gives CDR1 KGHDR, CDR2 SFDVKD. CDR3 residues: CATSDSGVGGETQYF. In DNA form, the CDR3 reads TGTGCCACCAGTGATTCCGGGGTAGGGGGAGAGACCCAGTACTTC.

The CDR3 sequence: CASSDQGAPVYEQYF. CDR3 nucleotide sequence: TGTGCCAGCAGTGACCAGGGGGCGCCTGTATACGAGCAGTACTTC. The chain carries TRBV6-1 and TRBJ2-7; 8 bases are shared with TRBD1. V dropped 3 bases and J dropped 4; count of bases not matched to a gene: 8. The germline V gene has CDR1 MNHNS and CDR2 SASEGT. The CDR3 is made up of 15 amino acids.

The chain has TRBV27 and TRBJ2-7, with a possible D match to TRBD2 (5 bases). Germline V gene sequence: CDR1 MNHEY, CDR2 SMNVEV (reference sequence). The CDR3 length is 13 residues. The V end lost 4 bases, the J end lost 4 bases, and 11 bases lay between the germline ends. The CDR3: CASSSRRGYEQYF. The CDR3 DNA reads as TGTGCCAGCAGTTCGAGACGGGGTTACGAGCAGTACTTC.

This clone was counted once. The genes are TRBV25-1 and TRBJ2-3, with D perhaps TRBD2 (5 bases). V was shortened by 4 bases and J by 2 bases, with 13 bases between the two germline ends. The CDR3 is 15 residues long. Germline V lookup: CDR1 MGHDK, CDR2 SYGVNS. This chain's CDR3 is CASSGLPGNTDTQYF. Here the CDR3 DNA reads TGTGCCAGCAGTGGTCTTCCGGGGAACACAGATACGCAGTATTTT.

The chain combines TRBV11-1 with TRBJ2-2; 13 positions match TRBD2. Germline values: CDR1 SGHAT, CDR2 FQDESV (reference sequence). This CDR3 is 16 amino acids long. V dropped 5 bases and J dropped 4; count of bases not matched to a gene: 4. DNA for the CDR3: TGTGCCAGCAGCGCCAGGACTAGCGGGGGCACCGGGGAGCTGTTTTTT. The encoded protein is CASSARTSGGTGELFF.

V usage is TRBV15 and J usage is TRBJ1-4; unclear D gene. CDR1 is LNHNV, CDR2 YYDKDF, per germline (reference sequence). The V gene lost 3 bases and the J gene lost 0 bases, with 17 bases spanning the gap. CDR3 size: 18 residues. The CDR3, as DNA: TGTGCCACCAGCAGTACCCTGGGCAGGCCATCAACTAATGAAAAACTGTTTTTT. Translation gives CATSSTLGRPSTNEKLFF.

This clone was observed a handful of times. This chain joins TRBV14 and TRBJ2-2; TRBD2 aligns across 9 bases. The junction had 9 bases not matched to a gene; V was cut back by 1 base and J by 6 bases. The CDR3 contains 17 residues. Per germline, CDR1 SGHDN and CDR2 FVKESK. The CDR3 loop is CASSQAGVIAGAGELFF. As DNA, the CDR3 is TGTGCCAGCAGCCAAGCGGGTGTAATAGCGGGAGCCGGGGAGCTGTTTTTT.

V and J are TRBV5-1 and TRBJ2-1, with D hard to call. CDR1 SGHRS and CDR2 YFSETQ come from the germline V gene. V lost 2 bases and J 5 bases, leaving 14 bases between the germline ends. The CDR3 consists of 15 residues. CDR3 loop: CASSFSVGSNNEQFF. CDR3 nucleotide sequence: TGCGCCAGCAGCTTCTCAGTGGGCAGCAACAATGAGCAGTTCTTC.

The J gene is TRBJ1-2, the V gene TRBV7-3, with 9 bases matching TRBD1. J lost 1 base, V lost 3 bases, and 12 bases had no gene match. The CDR3 covers 18 residues. Germline-derived CDR1 and CDR2 are SGHTA and FQGTGA. The CDR3 here is CASSFPDRGLRSNYGYTF. The CDR3 nucleotides read TGTGCCAGCAGCTTTCCCGACAGGGGGTTGAGAAGTAACTATGGCTACACCTTC.

This chain's CDR3 is CASSHGTGGRVTEAFF. In DNA form, the CDR3 reads TGTGCCAGCAGCCACGGGACAGGGGGCAGGGTCACTGAAGCTTTCTTT. This chain links TRBV5-4 with TRBJ1-1; 12 nucleotides match TRBD1. The CDR3 has 16 amino acids. V dropped 4 bases and J dropped 4; count of bases not matched to a gene: 8. Per the germline V gene, CDR1 is SGHNT and CDR2 is YYREEE (reference sequence).

V and J are TRBV4-3 and TRBJ1-4, with D maybe TRBD1 (6 bases). In germline, CDR1 is LGHNA, CDR2 YSLEER. This CDR3 comprises 15 residues. V was clipped by 1 base and J by 8 bases, with 14 bases between them. CDR3 sequence reads: CASSQGHRVVEKLFF. CDR3 nucleotide sequence: TGCGCCAGCAGCCAAGGGCACAGGGTTGTAGAAAAACTGTTTTTT.